This TCR beta chain was recorded in a study of T cell responses to AZD1222 COVID-19 vaccine. General study findings and limits: Seropositive status at baseline applied to only five to seven AZD1222 recipients.

Produced via immunoSEQ multiplex PCR; TCRdb's table is partial and in-frame only. The table records around 44,000 clones, about 86% of them present only once. The CDR3 length is 15 residues. The trim removed 10 bases at V and 3 bases at J, leaving 14 bases unmatched. Germline V gives CDR1 MDHEN, CDR2 SYDVKM. With respect to this clone: Its antigen is as yet unknown.

The chain is built from TRBV28 and TRBJ2-5, with 7 nucleotides matching TRBD1. The input for sequencing was peripheral blood, taken 28 days after the second AZD1222 dose. This TCR was sampled from an adult who received the AZD1222 COVID-19 vaccine. In DNA, the CDR3 is TGTGCCACCTGTCAAGGGACGGGGACAGAAGAGACCCAGTACTTC. It specifies CATCQGTGTEETQYF.